This T cell receptor beta chain was obtained from a study of cytomegalovirus exposure and HLA in healthy donors. The wider study: Tens of millions of unique TCRs from HLA-typed donors made up an early data release.

Points from the study as a whole: Rarity held for most TCR sequences, but there were some public TCRs that occurred in many donors.

Researchers ran the PCR with 60 Vbeta and 13 Jbeta primers. The repertoire was sequenced with immunoSEQ multiplex PCR; TCRdb's copy has only in-frame clones and lacks some. This table has over 150,000 clones, around 74% appearing once. Worth noting for this clone: What it binds is not known.

CDR1 is SGHNT, CDR2 YENEEA, per germline. CDR3 length equals 15 residues. V lost 0 bases, J lost 13 bases, and 8 bases stayed unmatched. This receptor was identified in a male donor in good health and CMV-seronegative. The sample was PBMCs. This chain uses TRBV11-3 with TRBJ2-1; 11 bases align to TRBD2. The CDR3 nucleotides read TGTGCCAGCAGCTTAGATCCCGGGACTAGCGGAGCACAGTTCTTC. Protein sequence: CASSLDPGTSGAQFF.